The present TCR beta chain was sequenced within a study of regulatory and conventional T cells in RAG deficiency. Trimming took off 4 bases at V and 6 bases at J, with 16 bases between the two ends. The CDR3 runs 15 residues. From germline, CDR1 is SGHRS and CDR2 YFSETQ. Some clones are missing from TCRdb's copy, which holds only in-frame ones; the method was immunoSEQ multiplex PCR. The table records about 34,000 clones, about 70% of them present only once. The sorted conventional CD4+ T cells were CD25-low and CD127-high, with genomic DNA sequenced. The data also belong to a second study, concerning regulatory T cells. From that paper: Primers: 52 TRBV forward and 13 TRBJ reverse.

V usage is TRBV5-1 and J usage is TRBJ1-4; unclear D gene. This TCR came from a human donor in good health. Sequenced input: CD4+ effector T cells sorted from blood. The CDR3, as DNA: TGCGCCAGCAGCCTGGCCACAAGGCGGGATGAAAAACTGTTTTTT. This encodes CASSLATRRDEKLFF. The whole variable domain, filled in from reference TRBV5-1 and TRBJ1-4, reads KAGVTQTPRYLIKTRGQQVTLSCSPISGHRSVSWYQQTPGQGLQFLFEYFSETQRNKGNFPGRFSGRQFSNSRSEMNVSTLELGDSALYLCASSLATRRDEKLFFGSGTQLSVL.